The 23 T cell receptor beta chains reported below all come from one sample, sequenced in a study of blood T cell repertoires in COVID-19. Some clones are missing from TCRdb's copy, which holds only in-frame ones; the method was immunoSEQ multiplex PCR. The sample gives roughly 240,000 clones, about four fifths of which show up once; approximately 4.5% is in the top ten. Sequenced material: peripheral blood. The receptor set was obtained from a woman between 65 and 79 years old with acute or convalescent COVID-19.

The chain recombines TRBV5-4 with TRBJ2-1, with 8 nucleotides matching TRBD2. The CDR3 contains 16 residues. Per the germline V gene, CDR1 is SGHNT and CDR2 is YYREEE (reference sequence). J lost 3 bases, V lost 0 bases, and 5 bases had no gene match. For the CDR3, the DNA is TGTGCCAGCAGCTTGGGCGGGGGGCCTCTCTACAATGAGCAGTTCTTC. Protein: CASSLGGGPLYNEQFF.

This clone has a handful of counts. The chain uses TRBV27 and TRBJ2-2, with a possible D match to TRBD2 (5 bases). This CDR3 region has 16 residues. The germline V gene encodes CDR1 MNHEY and CDR2 SMNVEV (reference sequence). V lost 3 bases and J lost 0, with 11 bases in between. This chain's CDR3 is CASSFIAFANTGELFF. Written as DNA, the CDR3 is TGTGCCAGCAGTTTCATAGCGTTCGCGAACACCGGGGAGCTGTTTTTT.

The rearrangement links TRBV7-9 to TRBJ2-3, with 9 bases matching TRBD2. V was pared by 2 bases and J by 5 bases, with 5 bases of the junction left unmatched. CDR1 is SEHNR and CDR2 is FQNEAQ in the germline V gene (reference sequence). CDR3 length: 15 residues. CDR3 sequence (DNA): TGTGCCAGCAGCTTAAGCGGGGGGCTTAAAGATACGCAGTATTTT. Protein sequence: CASSLSGGLKDTQYF.

The chain is built from TRBV30 and TRBJ1-5; no firm D call. Looked up from germline, CDR1 is GTSNPN and CDR2 is SVGIG (reference sequence). V lost 2 bases to trimming and J lost 0 bases, with 11 bases between them. The CDR3 totals 15 residues. The CDR3, as DNA: TGTGCCTGGAGTTCTATGGGCAATAGCAATCAGCCCCAGCATTTT. Translated, it gives CAWSSMGNSNQPQHF.

The chain links TRBV5-4 to TRBJ2-1, with 10 bases aligning to TRBD2. Germline V CDR1 and CDR2: SGHNT, YYREEE (reference sequence). The V gene end was trimmed by 5 bases and the J gene end by 4 bases; junction bases not matched to a gene: 15. This CDR3 comprises 18 residues. CDR3 coding DNA: TGTGCCAGCAGTTTGAACCCGACCGGGACTAGCGCTTACAATGAGCAGTTCTTC. Its translation: CASSLNPTGTSAYNEQFF.

The CDR3 DNA reads as TGTGCCAGCAGCCTCCAGGGGGCGCGGGGCTACACCTTC. It translates to CASSLQGARGYTF. The V and J genes are TRBV12-3 or TRBV12-4 and TRBJ1-2, with 8 bases lining up with TRBD1. Trimming took 6 bases from V and 8 from J; bases not matched to a gene: 8. The CDR3 has 13 amino acids.

This sequence joins TRBV21-1 and TRBJ1-6. TRBV21-1 is reported as a pseudogene. The CDR3 runs to 19 residues. The CDR3 DNA reads TGTGCCAGCAGCCCACGAAACTTATGGGCGGGGGAATGTAATTCACCCCTCCACTTT. Its protein product is CASSPRNLWAGECNSPLHF.

The chain is built from TRBV15 and TRBJ1-1, with TRBD1 matching over 10 bases. This CDR3 has 13 residues. Trimming at V came to 4 bases and at J to 11 bases, leaving 7 bases not matched to a gene. CDR1 and CDR2 (germline): LNHNV, YYDKDF (reference sequence). CDR3 sequence reads: CATSIPGTGVAFF. For the CDR3, the DNA is TGTGCCACCAGCATTCCCGGGACAGGGGTCGCTTTCTTT.

The chain combines TRBV3-1 (or the pseudogene TRBV3-2) with TRBJ2-7; 11 bases match TRBD1. CDR1 is LGHDT, CDR2 YNNKEL, per germline (reference sequence). This CDR3 is built from 16 residues. The ends lost 1 base at V and 1 base at J; junction bases unmatched: 3. For the CDR3, the DNA is TGTGCCAGCAGCCAAGTAGGGACAGGGGGTTCCTACGAGCAGTACTTC. Protein: CASSQVGTGGSYEQYF.

The rearrangement joins TRBV4-3 to TRBJ2-2, with 7 bases fitting TRBD2. J gave up 0 bases and V 4 bases, and 17 bases lay outside the gene matches. CDR1 LGHNA and CDR2 YSLEER come from the germline V gene. The length of the CDR3 is 20 residues. DNA of the CDR3: TGCGCCAGCAGCCTATTTCAAGGGAGCGGGGAGTTCGCGAACACCGGGGAGCTGTTTTTT. The encoded protein is CASSLFQGSGEFANTGELFF.

V usage is TRBV28 and J usage is TRBJ1-2, with D perhaps matching TRBD1 (6 bases). CDR1 is MDHEN, CDR2 SYDVKM, per germline. The CDR3 covers 13 residues. The V gene lost 3 bases and the J gene lost 3 bases, with 8 bases spanning the gap. The CDR3 region has the DNA TGTGCCAGCAGTTTCGGACAGTACTATGGCTACACCTTC. This codes for CASSFGQYYGYTF.

The chain recombines TRBV3-1 (or the pseudogene TRBV3-2) with TRBJ2-7; maybe TRBD2 (6 bases). The length of the CDR3 is 15 residues. Between the trimmed V and J ends, which lost 1 base and 4 bases, there was a span of 14 bases. Germline lookup yields CDR1 LGHDT and CDR2 YNNKEL (reference sequence). CDR3 sequence (DNA): TGTGCCAGCAGCCAAGTTTTCGGGGAGGCGTACGAGCAGTACTTC. This sequence encodes CASSQVFGEAYEQYF.

The V and J genes are TRBV6-6 and TRBJ1-3, with D perhaps TRBD1 (5 bases). CDR3 length: 14 amino acids. V gave up 2 bases and J gave up 1 base, with 6 bases separating them. The germline V gene encodes CDR1 MNHNY and CDR2 SVGAGI (reference sequence). In DNA form, the CDR3 reads TGTGCCAGCAGTTACGGACAATCTGGAAACACCATATATTTT. As protein: CASSYGQSGNTIYF.

This chain links TRBV5-6 with TRBJ1-1; D possibly corresponds to TRBD1 (5 bases). CDR3 size: 14 residues. V dropped 1 base and J dropped 5 bases, with 12 bases sitting between them. CDR1 is SGHDT, CDR2 YYEEEE, per germline. The CDR3 DNA follows: TGTGCCAGCAGCTTGTCAGGGTTAACGACTGAAGCTTTCTTT. It encodes CASSLSGLTTEAFF.

The chain employs TRBV7-9 and TRBJ1-2, with 7 bases aligning to TRBD1. The CDR3 runs 16 residues. J gave up 2 bases and V 1 base, and 7 bases lay outside the gene matches. Germline values: CDR1 SEHNR, CDR2 FQNEAQ (reference sequence). Here the CDR3 reads CASSLGGQRGNYGYTF. As DNA, the CDR3 is TGTGCCAGCAGCTTAGGGGGACAGAGGGGAAACTATGGCTACACCTTC.

The chain joins TRBV5-4 to TRBJ2-1; the match to TRBD1 covers 8 bases. This CDR3 comprises 16 residues. Germline CDR1 is SGHNT and CDR2 is YYREEE (reference sequence). Losses at the gene ends were 0 bases for V and 9 bases for J; bases not matched to a gene: 11. The CDR3 loop is CASSLATGDSGGEQFF. The CDR3 DNA is TGTGCCAGCAGCTTGGCGACAGGGGATTCTGGAGGTGAGCAGTTCTTC.

The CDR3 is CASSPNPDTQYF. The CDR3 DNA reads as TGTGCCAGCAGCCCTAACCCAGATACGCAGTATTTT. The chain couples TRBV3-1 (or the pseudogene TRBV3-2) to TRBJ2-3; D is uncertain. The V gene's germline CDR1 is LGHDT and CDR2 YNNKEL (reference sequence). The CDR3 has 12 residues. V was clipped by 4 bases and J by 4 bases, with 6 bases between them.

The chain couples TRBV4-1 to TRBJ1-1, with 11 nucleotides matching TRBD1. There are 14 residues in the CDR3. Looked up from germline, CDR1 is MGHRA and CDR2 is YSYEKL. J lost 5 bases, V lost 4 bases, and 3 bases had no gene match. DNA for the CDR3: TGCGCCAGCAGCCTCCGGGACAGGGGGACTGAAGCTTTCTTT. Translated: CASSLRDRGTEAFF.

This rearrangement joins TRBV5-4 to TRBJ2-2; D may be TRBD1 (8 bases). CDR3 length: 14 residues. Looked up from germline, CDR1 is SGHNT and CDR2 is YYREEE (reference sequence). V was cut by 4 bases and J by 7 bases, with 14 bases left in between. CDR3 nucleotides: TGTGCCAGCAGCATACAGGGGGGGGTCGGGGAGCTGTTTTTT. This gives the protein CASSIQGGVGELFF. The complete variable domain, with remaining parts taken from reference TRBV5-4 and TRBJ2-2, reads ETGVTQSPTHLIKTRGQQVTLRCSSQSGHNTVSWYQQALGQGPQFIFQYYREEENGRGNFPPRFSGLQFPNYSSELNVNALELDDSALYLCASSIQGGVGELFFGEGSRLTVL.

V is TRBV4-3 and J is TRBJ2-3; 9 nucleotides align to TRBD2. The CDR3 loop spans 18 amino acids. Per the germline V gene, CDR1 is LGHNA and CDR2 is YSLEER. V lost 0 bases to trimming and J lost 6 bases; unmatched junction nucleotides: 13. The CDR3 sequence is CASSQEVGSGGPEDTQYF. The DNA of the CDR3 is TGCGCCAGCAGCCAAGAAGTTGGGAGCGGGGGGCCCGAGGATACGCAGTATTTT.

On this clone itself: The same CDR3 can be traced to other DNA sequences in this sample. V is TRBV5-1 and J is TRBJ1-1; D uncertain. Germline V CDR1 and CDR2: SGHRS, YFSETQ. The CDR3 runs to 13 residues. V dropped 0 bases and J dropped 2 bases, with 5 bases sitting between them. CDR3 sequence reads: CASSLARNTEAFF. The CDR3 bases are TGCGCCAGCAGCTTGGCGAGAAACACTGAAGCTTTCTTT.

The gene calls are TRBV27 and TRBJ1-5; D uncertain. Germline CDR1 and CDR2: MNHEY and SMNVEV (reference sequence). This CDR3 comprises 13 residues. V shed 2 bases and J shed 4 bases, with 6 bases lying between them. The CDR3: CASSLNENQPQHF. CDR3 in DNA: TGTGCCAGCAGTTTAAATGAGAATCAGCCCCAGCATTTT.

CDR3 sequence reads: CASSPPRGLGTEAFF. The DNA for the CDR3 is TGCGCCAGCAGCCCGCCGCGCGGGTTGGGCACTGAAGCTTTCTTT. V usage is TRBV5-1 and J usage is TRBJ1-1; D not resolved. Germline CDR1 and CDR2: SGHRS and YFSETQ. The CDR3 is made up of 15 amino acids. Trimming cost V 4 bases and J 4 bases, with 17 bases left between them. Filled out from reference TRBV5-1 and TRBJ1-1, the complete variable domain reads KAGVTQTPRYLIKTRGQQVTLSCSPISGHRSVSWYQQTPGQGLQFLFEYFSETQRNKGNFPGRFSGRQFSNSRSEMNVSTLELGDSALYLCASSPPRGLGTEAFFGQGTRLTVV.